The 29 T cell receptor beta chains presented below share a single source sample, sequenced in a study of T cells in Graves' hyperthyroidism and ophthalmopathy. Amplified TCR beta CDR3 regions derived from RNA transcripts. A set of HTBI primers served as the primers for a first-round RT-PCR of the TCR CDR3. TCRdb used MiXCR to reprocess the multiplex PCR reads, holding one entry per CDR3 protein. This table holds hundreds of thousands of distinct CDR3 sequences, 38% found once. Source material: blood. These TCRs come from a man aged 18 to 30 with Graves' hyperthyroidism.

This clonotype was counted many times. CDR3 amino acids: CSARGGTNTEAFF. CDR3 bases: TGCAGTGCTAGAGGAGGGACGAACACTGAAGCTTTCTTT. V is TRBV20-1 and J is TRBJ1-1, with a weak D call TRBD1 (5 bases). V was cut by 1 base and J by 1 base, with 7 bases left in between. This CDR3 is 13 amino acids long. CDR1 and CDR2 (germline): DFQATT, SNEGSKA (reference sequence).

The CDR3 region has the DNA TGCGCCAGCAGCTTGCAAAGACGGGACACTGAAGCTTTCTTT. Its translation is CASSLQRRDTEAFF. V gene TRBV5-1 combines with J gene TRBJ1-1; D remains unclear. Germline V gene lookup returns CDR1 SGHRS and CDR2 YFSETQ. The ends were cut back, 1 base at V and 3 bases at J, with 10 bases in the middle. This CDR3 contains 14 residues.

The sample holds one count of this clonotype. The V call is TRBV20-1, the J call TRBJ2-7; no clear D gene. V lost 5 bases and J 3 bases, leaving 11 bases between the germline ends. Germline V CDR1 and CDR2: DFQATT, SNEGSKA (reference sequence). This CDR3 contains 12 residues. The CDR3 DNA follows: TGCAGTGCTTTACATGGACGCTACGAGCAGTACTTC. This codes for CSALHGRYEQYF.

CDR3 region: CASSAVPGPYYEQYF. CDR3 bases: TGTGCCAGCTCAGCCGTACCGGGACCTTACTACGAGCAGTACTTC. The rearrangement links TRBV10-3 to TRBJ2-7; the D gene could be TRBD1 or TRBD2 (5 bases each). The V end was cut by 10 bases, the J end by 3 bases, with 22 bases between. CDR3 length equals 15 residues. Germline V lookup: CDR1 ENHRY, CDR2 SYGVKD.

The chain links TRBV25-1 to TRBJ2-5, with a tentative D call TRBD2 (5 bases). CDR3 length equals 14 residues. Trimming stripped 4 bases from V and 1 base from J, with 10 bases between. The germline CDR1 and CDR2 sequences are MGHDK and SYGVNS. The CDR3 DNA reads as TGTGCCAGCAGTGCTCTAAGCGGCCAAGAGACCCAGTACTTC. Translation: CASSALSGQETQYF.

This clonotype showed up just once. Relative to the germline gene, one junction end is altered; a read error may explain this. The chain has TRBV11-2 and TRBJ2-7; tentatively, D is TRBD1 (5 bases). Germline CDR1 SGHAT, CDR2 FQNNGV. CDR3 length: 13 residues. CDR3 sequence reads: CASSVEGVGEQYF. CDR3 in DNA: TGTGCCAGCAGCGTAGAAGGGGTCGGAGAGCAGTACTTC.

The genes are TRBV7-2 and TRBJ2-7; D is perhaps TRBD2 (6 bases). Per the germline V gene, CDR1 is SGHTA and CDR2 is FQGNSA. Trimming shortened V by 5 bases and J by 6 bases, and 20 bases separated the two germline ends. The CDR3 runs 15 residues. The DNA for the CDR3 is TGTGCCAGCAGCGTTAGGGGCGGGACCTCCGTCGAGCAGTACTTC. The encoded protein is CASSVRGGTSVEQYF.

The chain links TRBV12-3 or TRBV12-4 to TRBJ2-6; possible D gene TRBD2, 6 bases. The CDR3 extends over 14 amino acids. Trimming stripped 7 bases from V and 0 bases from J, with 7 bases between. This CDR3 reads CASNSGSGANVLTF. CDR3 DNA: TGTGCCAGCAATAGCGGCTCTGGGGCCAACGTCCTGACTTTC.

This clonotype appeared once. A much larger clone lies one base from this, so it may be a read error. The CDR3 is CSVWGQGGDQPQHF. As DNA, the CDR3 is TGCAGCGTTTGGGGACAGGGGGGGGATCAGCCCCAGCATTTT. The rearrangement links TRBV29-1 to TRBJ1-5, with TRBD1 matching 11 bases. This CDR3 spans 14 amino acids. From germline, CDR1 is SQVTM and CDR2 ANQGSEA. The trim removed 5 bases at V and 5 bases at J, leaving 5 bases unmatched.

The CDR3 is CASSEGQTTYEQYF. DNA for the CDR3: TGTGCCAGCAGTGAGGGACAGACAACCTACGAGCAGTACTTC. The chain is built from TRBV6-1 and TRBJ2-7; 7 nucleotides match TRBD1. J lost 2 bases, V lost 3 bases, and 4 bases had no gene match. The CDR3 extends over 14 amino acids. Per germline, CDR1 MNHNS and CDR2 SASEGT.

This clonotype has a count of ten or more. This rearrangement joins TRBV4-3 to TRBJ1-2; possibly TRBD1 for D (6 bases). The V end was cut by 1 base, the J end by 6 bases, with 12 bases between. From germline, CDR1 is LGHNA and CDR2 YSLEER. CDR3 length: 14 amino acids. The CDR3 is CASSQGHREDGYTF. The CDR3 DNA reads TGCGCCAGCAGCCAAGGCCACAGGGAGGATGGCTACACCTTC.

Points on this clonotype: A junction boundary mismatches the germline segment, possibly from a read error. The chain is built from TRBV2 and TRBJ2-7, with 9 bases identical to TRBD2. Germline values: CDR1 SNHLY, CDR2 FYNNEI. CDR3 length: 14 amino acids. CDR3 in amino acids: CASSLAGSSYERYF. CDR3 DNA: TGTGCCAGCAGCCTAGCGGGAAGCTCCTACGAGCGGTACTTC.

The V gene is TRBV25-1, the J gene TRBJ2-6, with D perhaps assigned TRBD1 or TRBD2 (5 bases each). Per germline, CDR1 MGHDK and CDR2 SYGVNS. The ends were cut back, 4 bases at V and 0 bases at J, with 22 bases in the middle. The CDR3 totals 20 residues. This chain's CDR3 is CASSARDPGQSGSGANVLTF. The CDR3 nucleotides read TGTGCCAGCAGTGCTAGAGATCCGGGGCAATCAGGCTCTGGGGCCAACGTCCTGACTTTC.

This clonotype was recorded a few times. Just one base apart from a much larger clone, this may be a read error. CDR3 bases: TGTGCCAGCAGTGAACGCCCCAACACTGAAGCTTTCTTT. Translated, it gives CASSERPNTEAFF. The gene calls are TRBV2 and TRBJ1-1; D is unresolved. V lost 2 bases, J lost 2 bases, and 6 bases lay in between. This CDR3 contains 13 residues. Germline CDR1 SNHLY, CDR2 FYNNEI. Supplemented by reference TRBV2 and TRBJ1-1, the full variable domain reads EPEVTQTPSHQVTQMGQEVILRCVPISNHLYFYWYRQILGQKVEFLVSFYNNEISEKSEIFDDQFSVERPDGSNFTLKIRSTKLEDSAMYFCASSERPNTEAFFGQGTRLTVV.

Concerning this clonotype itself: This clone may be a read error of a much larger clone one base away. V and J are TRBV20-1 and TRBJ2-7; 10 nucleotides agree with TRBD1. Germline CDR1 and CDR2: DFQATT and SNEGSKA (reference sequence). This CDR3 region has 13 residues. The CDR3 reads CSADRDRGYERYF. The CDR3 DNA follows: TGCAGTGCTGACCGGGACAGGGGCTACGAGCGGTACTTC.

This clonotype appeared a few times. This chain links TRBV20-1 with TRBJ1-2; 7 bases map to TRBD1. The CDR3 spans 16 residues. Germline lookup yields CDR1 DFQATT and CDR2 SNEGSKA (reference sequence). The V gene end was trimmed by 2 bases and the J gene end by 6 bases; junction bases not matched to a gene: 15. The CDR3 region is CSARPSIDREGNGYTF. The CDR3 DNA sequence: TGCAGTGCTAGACCGTCGATCGACAGGGAGGGGAATGGCTACACCTTC.

The CDR3 is CASSKTVVETEAFF. The DNA of the CDR3 is TGTGCCAGTAGTAAGACAGTTGTTGAAACTGAAGCTTTCTTT. The chain has TRBV19 and TRBJ1-1; D is possibly TRBD1 (5 bases). V was cut by 4 bases and J by 5 bases, with 14 bases left in between. The CDR3 sequence is 14 residues long. Germline values: CDR1 LNHDA, CDR2 SQIVND (reference sequence).

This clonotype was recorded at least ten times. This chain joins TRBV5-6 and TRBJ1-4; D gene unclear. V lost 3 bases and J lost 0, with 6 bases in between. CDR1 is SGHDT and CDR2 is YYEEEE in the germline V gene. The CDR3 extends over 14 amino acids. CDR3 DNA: TGTGCCAGCAGCTCGACTTCAACTAATGAAAAACTGTTTTTT. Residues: CASSSTSTNEKLFF. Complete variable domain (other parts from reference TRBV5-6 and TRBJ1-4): DAGVTQSPTHLIKTRGQQVTLRCSPKSGHDTVSWYQQALGQGPQFIFQYYEEEERQRGNFPDRFSGHQFPNYSSELNVNALLLGDSALYLCASSSTSTNEKLFFGSGTQLSVL.

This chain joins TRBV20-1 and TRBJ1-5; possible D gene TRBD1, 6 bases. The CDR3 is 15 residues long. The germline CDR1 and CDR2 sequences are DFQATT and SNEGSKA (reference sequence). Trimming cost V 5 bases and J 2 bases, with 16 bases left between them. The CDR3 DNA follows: TGCAGTGCTGACCAGGGGACCGAGGGCAATCAGCCCCAGCATTTT. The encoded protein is CSADQGTEGNQPQHF.

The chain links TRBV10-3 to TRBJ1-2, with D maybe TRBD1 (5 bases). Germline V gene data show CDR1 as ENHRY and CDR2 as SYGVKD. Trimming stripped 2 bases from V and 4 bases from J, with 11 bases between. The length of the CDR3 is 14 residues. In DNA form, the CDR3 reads TGTGCCATCAGTGAGCCACGGGACGGCTATGGCTACACCTTC. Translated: CAISEPRDGYGYTF.

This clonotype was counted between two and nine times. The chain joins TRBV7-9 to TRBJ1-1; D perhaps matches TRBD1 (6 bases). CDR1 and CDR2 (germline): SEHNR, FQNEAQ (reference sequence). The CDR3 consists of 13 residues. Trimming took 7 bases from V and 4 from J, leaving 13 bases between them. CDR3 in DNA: TGTGCCAGCACCCGGGGGGGGGCCACTGAAGCTTTCTTT. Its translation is CASTRGGATEAFF.

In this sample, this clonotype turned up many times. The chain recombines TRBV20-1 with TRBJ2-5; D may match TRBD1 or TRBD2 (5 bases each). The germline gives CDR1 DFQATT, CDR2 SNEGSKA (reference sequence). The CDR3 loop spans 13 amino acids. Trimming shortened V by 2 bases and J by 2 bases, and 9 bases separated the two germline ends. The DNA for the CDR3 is TGCAGTGCTAGACGGGGACGGCAAGAGACCCAGTACTTC. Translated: CSARRGRQETQYF.

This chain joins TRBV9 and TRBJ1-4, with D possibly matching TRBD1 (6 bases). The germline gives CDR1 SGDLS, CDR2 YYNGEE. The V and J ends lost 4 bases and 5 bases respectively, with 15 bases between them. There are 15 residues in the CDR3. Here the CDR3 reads CASSPGTKKNEKLFF. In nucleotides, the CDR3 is TGTGCCAGCAGCCCCGGGACAAAGAAAAATGAAAAACTGTTTTTT.

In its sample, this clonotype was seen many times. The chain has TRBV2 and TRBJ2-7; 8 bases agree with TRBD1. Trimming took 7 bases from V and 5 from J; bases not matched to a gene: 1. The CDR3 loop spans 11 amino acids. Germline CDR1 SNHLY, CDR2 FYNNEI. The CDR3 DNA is TGTGCCAGCACAGGGGGCCACGAGCAGTACTTC. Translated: CASTGGHEQYF.

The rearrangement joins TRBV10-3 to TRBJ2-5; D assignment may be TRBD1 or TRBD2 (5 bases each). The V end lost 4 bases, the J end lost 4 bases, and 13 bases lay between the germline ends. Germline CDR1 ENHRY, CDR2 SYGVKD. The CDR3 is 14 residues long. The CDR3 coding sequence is TGTGCCATCAGTGCCTTGGGGACGGGAGAGACCCAGTACTTC. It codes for CAISALGTGETQYF.

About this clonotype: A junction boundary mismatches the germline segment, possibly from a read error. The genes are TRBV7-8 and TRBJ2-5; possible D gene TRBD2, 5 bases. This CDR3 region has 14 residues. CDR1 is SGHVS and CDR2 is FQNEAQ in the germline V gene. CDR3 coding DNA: TGCGCCAGCAGCCAGTCACTAGGTCGGGAGACCCAGTACTTC. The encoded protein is CASSQSLGRETQYF.

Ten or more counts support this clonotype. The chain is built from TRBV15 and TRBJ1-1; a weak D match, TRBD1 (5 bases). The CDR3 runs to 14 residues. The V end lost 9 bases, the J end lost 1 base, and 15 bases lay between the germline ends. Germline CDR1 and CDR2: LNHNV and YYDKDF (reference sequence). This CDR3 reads CATARDLGNTEAFF. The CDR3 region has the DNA TGTGCCACGGCTAGGGACTTAGGGAACACTGAAGCTTTCTTT.

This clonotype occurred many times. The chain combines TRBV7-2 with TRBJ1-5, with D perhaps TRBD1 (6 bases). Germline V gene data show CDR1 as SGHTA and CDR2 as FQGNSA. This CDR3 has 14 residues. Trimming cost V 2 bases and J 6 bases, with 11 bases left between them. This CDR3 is CASSLLGGGQPQHF. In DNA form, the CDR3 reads TGTGCCAGCAGCTTACTTGGGGGCGGTCAGCCCCAGCATTTT.

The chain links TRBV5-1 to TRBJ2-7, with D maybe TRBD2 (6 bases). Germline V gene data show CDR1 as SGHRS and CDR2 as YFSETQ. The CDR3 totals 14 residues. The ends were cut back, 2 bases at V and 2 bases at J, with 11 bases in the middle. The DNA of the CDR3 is TGCGCCAGCAGCTTCGGGGGAACGCCCTACGAGCAGTACTTC. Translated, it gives CASSFGGTPYEQYF.